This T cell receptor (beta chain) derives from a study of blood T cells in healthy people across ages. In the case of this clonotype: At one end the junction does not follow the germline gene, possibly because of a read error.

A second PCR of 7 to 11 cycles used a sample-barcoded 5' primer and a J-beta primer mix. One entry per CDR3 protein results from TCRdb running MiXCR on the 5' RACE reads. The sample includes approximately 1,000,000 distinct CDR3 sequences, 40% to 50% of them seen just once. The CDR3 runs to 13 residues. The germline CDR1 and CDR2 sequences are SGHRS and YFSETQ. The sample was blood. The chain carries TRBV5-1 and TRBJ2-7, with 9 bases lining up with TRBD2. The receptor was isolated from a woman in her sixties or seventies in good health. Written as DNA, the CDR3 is TGCGTCAGCAGGGGACTAGCTCGCAACGAGCAGTACTTC. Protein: CVSRGLARNEQYF.